This T cell receptor (beta chain) stems from a study of blood T cell repertoires in COVID-19. About the study: Samples came from the United States, Italy and Spain, spanning acute and convalescent COVID-19. PBMCs, B-cell-depleted T cells, or T cells were the source of the cDNA or gDNA that made up the material.

Under the authors' procedure: Researchers report that nucleated cell counts were estimated from reference gene primer amplification. TCRdb's copy holds only in-frame clones and misses some; the assay was immunoSEQ multiplex PCR. The DNA was the basis for D and trimming; V, J and clone size are from that table. This sample carries approximately 63,000 clones, roughly 89% of them seen once, and the ten largest clones take approximately 1.2%. Germline V CDR1 and CDR2: KGHSH, LQKENI. CDR3 length equals 16 residues. Unmatched junction bases numbered 6, after V lost 3 bases and J lost 2 bases. The chain uses TRBV18 and TRBJ1-5, with TRBD1 matching 8 bases. The sample comprised peripheral blood. The TCR comes from a woman over 75 with acute or convalescent COVID-19. The chain's CDR3 is CASSPPETGGNQPQHF. The CDR3 bases are TGTGCCAGCTCACCTCCTGAGACAGGGGGCAATCAGCCCCAGCATTTT. The entire variable domain, with the rest obtained from reference TRBV18 and TRBJ1-5, is as follows: NAGVMQNPRHLVRRRGQEARLRCSPMKGHSHVYWYRQLPEEGLKFMVYLQKENIIDESGMPKERFSAEFPKEGPSILRIQQVVRGDSAAYFCASSPPETGGNQPQHFGDGTRLSIL.